Following are 3 T cell receptor beta chains from one sample sequenced in a study of early T cells in non-severe SARS-CoV-2 infection. One entry per CDR3 protein results from TCRdb running MiXCR on the 5' RACE reads. Of about 59,000 distinct CDR3 sequences in the sample, roughly an eighth were seen once. The sample in question was whole blood, obtained at baseline. The receptor source for this set is an adult who was a healthcare worker with PCR-confirmed SARS-CoV-2 infection or an uninfected control (not recorded which).

On this clonotype: Given a much more abundant clone one base away, this may be a read error. The chain joins TRBV20-1 to TRBJ1-2; weak D call: TRBD1 (6 bases). The CDR3 is made up of 12 amino acids. Germline V CDR1 and CDR2: DFQATT, SNEGSKA (reference sequence). The CDR3 loop is CTTRQDNYDYTF. The CDR3 nucleotides read TGCACTACAAGACAGGATAACTATGACTACACCTTC.

The chain carries TRBV2 and TRBJ2-7; 11 nucleotides match TRBD2. There are 17 residues in the CDR3. V shed 1 base, J shed 0 bases, and the junction held 5 bases outside the gene matches. Per germline, CDR1 SNHLY and CDR2 FYNNEI. The CDR3 is CASSEGLAGNPSYEQYF. The CDR3 coding sequence is TGTGCCAGCAGTGAAGGACTAGCGGGAAACCCCTCCTACGAGCAGTACTTC.

This clonotype has ten or more counts. The rearrangement uses TRBV12-3 or TRBV12-4 and TRBJ2-7, with 8 bases lining up with TRBD1. J was trimmed by 3 bases and V by 3 bases; bases with no gene match: 7. This CDR3 is built from 15 residues. CDR3 sequence reads: CASSLGDRTSYEQYF. CDR3 DNA sequence: TGTGCCAGCAGTTTGGGGGACAGGACAAGCTACGAGCAGTACTTC.